This TCR beta chain emerged from a study of CDR3 diversity in severe acne. TCRdb independently ran MiXCR on the PCR reads; one entry per CDR3 protein. The sample includes roughly 100,000 distinct CDR3 sequences, around 53% of them seen just once. CDR1 is SQVTM and CDR2 is ANQGSEA in the germline V gene. The V end was cut by 6 bases, the J end by 0 bases, with 21 bases between. This CDR3 has 16 residues. In this sample, this clonotype turned up many times. A much larger clone lies one base from this, so it may be a read error. This chain uses TRBV29-1 with TRBJ2-7, with D possibly being TRBD2 (5 bases). Sequenced sample: blood. The sequence was obtained from a male donor with acne. In DNA, the CDR3 is TGCAGCGTCGGGTCGGGAAACAGTGACCGCTCCTACGAGCAGTACTTC. This gives the protein CSVGSGNSDRSYEQYF.